This note documents a single T cell receptor (beta chain) sequence. This entry belongs to a study of CD8+CD57+ T cells in acquired aplastic anemia. Whole-study context: Sorted cells (CD4+ and CD8+) yielded DNA amounts that averaged 3.2 ug.

TCR beta VDJ and CDR3 were profiled, and genomic DNA was the template. TCRdb reprocessed the reads with MiXCR, giving one entry per CDR3 protein. Here the sample spans about 150,000 distinct CDR3 sequences, approximately 52% being singletons. V was cut by 7 bases and J by 0 bases, with 14 bases left in between. Germline V CDR1 and CDR2: WNHNN, SYGVQD (reference sequence). This CDR3 comprises 15 residues. Patients sequenced had flow cytometry evidence of CD8+CD57+ cell expansion. The rearrangement joins TRBV10-1 to TRBJ2-3, with D maybe TRBD2 (6 bases). Specimen: sorted CD4+, CD8+, or CD8+CD57+ T cells (not recorded which) from PBMCs. The receptor comes from a human donor with aplastic anemia. The CDR3 sequence: CASKTLATSTDTQYF. In DNA, the CDR3 is TGCGCCAGCAAGACTCTAGCGACTAGCACAGATACGCAGTATTTT.